These 21 T cell receptor beta chains were all obtained from the same sample, sequenced in a study of beta chain features in type 1 diabetes. Study results and limitations: TCRB CDR3s from Type 1 diabetes patients were moderately but significantly shorter in all four CD4+ subsets.

The authors reverse transcribed all of the isolated RNA, so sequencing captured expressed TCRB transcripts. Sequencing was performed with immunoSEQ multiplex PCR; in TCRdb, only in-frame clones are kept and a portion is missing. The sample carries 200,000 to 300,000 clones, about a tenth recorded once. These receptors have no identified antigens. Specimen: naive CD4+ T cells from blood. The receptor set was obtained from a man aged 25 to 40 with type 1 diabetes.

This chain links TRBV18 with TRBJ1-4; D is ambiguous. Germline V lookup: CDR1 KGHSH, CDR2 LQKENI. The CDR3 is 16 residues long. The V and J ends lost 6 bases and 0 bases respectively, with 14 bases between them. The CDR3 region has the DNA TGTGCCAGCTCGCCTAACAGCGGAACAACTAATGAAAAACTGTTTTTT. It yields the protein CASSPNSGTTNEKLFF.

There are a few counts of this clone. The gene calls are TRBV29-1 and TRBJ2-3, with D tentatively TRBD2 (6 bases). The length of the CDR3 is 15 residues. Germline V CDR1 and CDR2: SQVTM, ANQGSEA. V gave up 8 bases and J gave up 2 bases, with 20 bases separating them. The CDR3: CSTMASAEDTDTQYF. CDR3 nucleotide sequence: TGCAGCACTATGGCTAGCGCCGAAGACACAGATACGCAGTATTTT.

V gene TRBV18 combines with J gene TRBJ2-5; 9 bases map to TRBD1. The CDR3 totals 15 residues. Trimming cost V 3 bases and J 5 bases; bases outside gene matches: 7. Per the germline V gene, CDR1 is KGHSH and CDR2 is LQKENI. This chain's CDR3 is CASSPARTGVETQYF. Written as DNA, the CDR3 is TGTGCCAGCTCACCTGCCCGGACAGGGGTCGAGACCCAGTACTTC. Full variable domain (missing parts from reference TRBV18 and TRBJ2-5): NAGVMQNPRHLVRRRGQEARLRCSPMKGHSHVYWYRQLPEEGLKFMVYLQKENIIDESGMPKERFSAEFPKEGPSILRIQQVVRGDSAAYFCASSPARTGVETQYFGPGTRLLVL.

The chain couples TRBV5-1 to TRBJ2-7; no clear D gene. CDR1 is SGHRS and CDR2 is YFSETQ in the germline V gene. The CDR3 extends over 14 amino acids. V lost 2 bases to trimming and J lost 0 bases, with 9 bases between them. The CDR3 DNA reads TGCGCCAGCAGCTTCACAGAGAGCTCCTACGAGCAGTACTTC. Residues: CASSFTESSYEQYF.

The chain is built from TRBV2 and TRBJ2-2; TRBD2 matches 7 bases. This CDR3 has 14 residues. Germline V gene lookup returns CDR1 SNHLY and CDR2 FYNNEI. With V trimmed by 3 bases and J by 7 bases, 5 bases remained unmatched. The CDR3: CASSESGTDGELFF. In DNA form, the CDR3 reads TGTGCCAGCAGTGAGAGCGGGACGGACGGGGAGCTGTTTTTT.

The chain recombines TRBV7-8 with TRBJ2-7, with a tentative D call TRBD1 (6 bases). The CDR3 runs 13 residues. From germline, CDR1 is SGHVS and CDR2 FQNEAQ. Trimming removed 4 bases at V and 5 bases at J, with 12 bases between. CDR3 sequence: CASSSYRDHEQYF. CDR3 sequence (DNA): TGTGCCAGCAGCTCGTACAGGGACCACGAGCAGTACTTC.

The chain couples TRBV5-1 to TRBJ2-3, with 10 positions matching TRBD2. J was trimmed by 1 base and V by 2 bases; bases with no gene match: 7. CDR3 size: 17 residues. Germline V lookup: CDR1 SGHRS, CDR2 YFSETQ. CDR3 sequence: CASSLAPGTSGTDTQYF. The CDR3 nucleotides are TGCGCCAGCAGCTTAGCCCCCGGGACTAGCGGCACAGATACGCAGTATTTT.

The rearrangement joins TRBV5-1 to TRBJ2-3; 7 bases are shared with TRBD1. The length of the CDR3 is 14 residues. Losses at the gene ends were 5 bases for V and 4 bases for J; bases not matched to a gene: 7. CDR1 is SGHRS and CDR2 is YFSETQ in the germline V gene. The chain's CDR3 is CASRPTGSADTQYF. The CDR3 DNA sequence: TGCGCCAGCAGACCGACAGGGTCGGCAGATACGCAGTATTTT.

The V and J genes are TRBV6-5 and TRBJ2-5, with TRBD2 matching over 7 bases. CDR3 length: 14 amino acids. V lost 6 bases, J lost 0 bases, and 4 bases stayed unmatched. CDR1 MNHEY and CDR2 SVGAGI come from the germline V gene. CDR3 nucleotide sequence: TGTGCCAGCAGGTCCGGGGGGTACCAAGAGACCCAGTACTTC. It encodes CASRSGGYQETQYF.

Written as DNA, the CDR3 is TGCGCCAGCAGCCAAGATAGCGGTAAAAACATTCAGTACTTC. It yields the protein CASSQDSGKNIQYF. V is TRBV5-1 and J is TRBJ2-4; tentatively, D is TRBD2 (6 bases). Germline V gives CDR1 SGHRS, CDR2 YFSETQ. CDR3 size: 14 residues. V lost 4 bases and J 4 bases, leaving 12 bases between the germline ends. Supplemented by reference TRBV5-1 and TRBJ2-4, the full variable domain reads KAGVTQTPRYLIKTRGQQVTLSCSPISGHRSVSWYQQTPGQGLQFLFEYFSETQRNKGNFPGRFSGRQFSNSRSEMNVSTLELGDSALYLCASSQDSGKNIQYFGAGTRLSVL.

J is TRBJ2-1 and V is TRBV2, with 9 bases fitting TRBD1. CDR3 length: 11 amino acids. J gave up 16 bases and V 3 bases, and 4 bases lay outside the gene matches. CDR1 is SNHLY, CDR2 FYNNEI, per germline. CDR3 protein: CASSDRTGAFF. For the CDR3, the DNA is TGTGCCAGCAGTGACAGGACAGGGGCCTTCTTC.

The V gene is TRBV20-1, the J gene TRBJ2-7, with D unresolved. The germline gives CDR1 DFQATT, CDR2 SNEGSKA (reference sequence). The CDR3 extends over 11 amino acids. Trimming left V 5 bases short and J 4 bases short, with 9 bases between. For the CDR3, the DNA is TGCAGTGCTCCTGTCTCGTACGAGCAGTACTTC. Protein product: CSAPVSYEQYF.

The chain is built from TRBV19 and TRBJ2-7, with TRBD1 matching over 7 bases. The CDR3 length is 13 residues. Trimming cost V 5 bases and J 7 bases; bases outside gene matches: 8. Germline V gene lookup returns CDR1 LNHDA and CDR2 SQIVND (reference sequence). The DNA for the CDR3 is TGTGCCAGTAGTGGGACAGAATACGGGGAGCAGTACTTC. Translating gives CASSGTEYGEQYF.

V is TRBV29-1 and J is TRBJ2-5; 7 bases line up with TRBD2. Germline loops: CDR1 SQVTM, CDR2 ANQGSEA. This CDR3 has 14 amino acids. With V trimmed by 3 bases and J by 4 bases, 8 bases remained unmatched. This chain's CDR3 is CSVDELARRETQYF. The CDR3 coding sequence is TGCAGCGTTGATGAACTAGCGAGGAGAGAGACCCAGTACTTC.

The table lists this clone with a few counts. The rearrangement uses TRBV30 and TRBJ1-1, with 7 positions matching TRBD1. Germline V lookup: CDR1 GTSNPN, CDR2 SVGIG (reference sequence). CDR3 length: 13 residues. Germline trimming cut 7 bases from V and 2 bases from J; bases unmatched to any gene: 7. CDR3 DNA sequence: TGTGCCTCCCCCGGGACAGCAAACACTGAAGCTTTCTTT. Protein sequence: CASPGTANTEAFF. The whole variable domain, remainder taken from reference TRBV30 and TRBJ1-1, is SQTIHQWPATLVQPVGSPLSLECTVEGTSNPNLYWYRQAAGRGLQLLFYSVGIGQISSEVPQNLSASRPQDRQFILSSKKLLLSDSGFYLCASPGTANTEAFFGQGTRLTVV.

The chain recombines TRBV6-5 with TRBJ1-6; D might be TRBD1 (5 bases). Looked up from germline, CDR1 is MNHEY and CDR2 is SVGAGI. The length of the CDR3 is 14 residues. V was shortened by 6 bases and J by 8 bases, with 14 bases between the two germline ends. The CDR3 here is CASRSQDGYSPLHF. As DNA, the CDR3 is TGTGCCAGCAGGTCACAGGACGGATATTCACCCCTCCACTTT.

The chain employs TRBV9 and TRBJ2-4, with 10 bases identical to TRBD2. The CDR3 totals 17 residues. Germline CDR1 reads SGDLS; CDR2 reads YYNGEE. With V trimmed by 0 bases and J by 1 base, 4 bases remained unmatched. For the CDR3, the DNA is TGTGCCAGCAGCGTAGGTGTTAGCGGGGGGGCCAAAAACATTCAGTACTTC. It encodes CASSVGVSGGAKNIQYF.

A few counts support this clone. The chain is built from TRBV4-2 and TRBJ2-1, with D perhaps matching TRBD2 (6 bases). CDR1 and CDR2 from the germline V gene are LGHNA and YNFKEQ. This CDR3 has 14 amino acids. V shed 4 bases and J shed 5 bases, with 12 bases lying between them. CDR3 amino acids: CASSRTSFDNEQFF. CDR3 coding DNA: TGTGCCAGCAGCCGCACTAGCTTCGACAATGAGCAGTTCTTC.

This clone has more than one count but fewer than ten. The V gene is TRBV7-9, the J gene TRBJ2-7; maybe TRBD1 (5 bases). CDR1 and CDR2 (germline): SEHNR, FQNEAQ (reference sequence). Deletions cut 1 base from V and 0 bases from J, with 7 bases between. CDR3 length: 14 amino acids. The CDR3 nucleotides are TGTGCCAGCAGCTTAGAGGACACCTCCTACGAGCAGTACTTC. Protein sequence: CASSLEDTSYEQYF.

The chain has TRBV13 and TRBJ2-5; D call uncertain. The CDR3 consists of 13 residues. Germline-derived CDR1 and CDR2 are PRHDT and FYEKMQ (reference sequence). Trimming removed 5 bases from V and 6 bases from J, with 13 bases in between. The CDR3 is CASSLIRGQTQYF. Written as DNA, the CDR3 is TGTGCCAGCAGCCTAATACGAGGCCAGACCCAGTACTTC.

The V and J genes are TRBV28 and TRBJ2-1; D might be TRBD1 (6 bases). Per the germline V gene, CDR1 is MDHEN and CDR2 is SYDVKM. Deletions cut 5 bases from V and 9 bases from J, with 11 bases between. This CDR3 is 12 amino acids long. The CDR3 loop is CASSLRGFEQFF. The CDR3 DNA is TGTGCCAGCAGTCTCAGGGGATTTGAGCAGTTCTTC.